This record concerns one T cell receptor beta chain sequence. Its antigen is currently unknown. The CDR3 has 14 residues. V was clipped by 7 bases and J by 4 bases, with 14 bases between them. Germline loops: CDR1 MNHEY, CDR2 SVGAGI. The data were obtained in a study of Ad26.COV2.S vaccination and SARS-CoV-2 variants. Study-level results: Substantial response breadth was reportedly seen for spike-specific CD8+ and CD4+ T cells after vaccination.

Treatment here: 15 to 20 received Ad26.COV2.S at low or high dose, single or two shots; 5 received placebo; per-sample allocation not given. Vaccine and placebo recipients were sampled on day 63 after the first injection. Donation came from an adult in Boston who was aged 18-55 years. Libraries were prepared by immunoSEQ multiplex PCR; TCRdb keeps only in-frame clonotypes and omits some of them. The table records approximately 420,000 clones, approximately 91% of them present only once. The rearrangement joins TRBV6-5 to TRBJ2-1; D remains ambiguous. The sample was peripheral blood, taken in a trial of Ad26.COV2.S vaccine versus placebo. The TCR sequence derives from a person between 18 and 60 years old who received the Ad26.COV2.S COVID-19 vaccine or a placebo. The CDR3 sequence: CASTSVRPYNEQFF. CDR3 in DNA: TGTGCCAGCACCTCCGTACGACCTTACAATGAGCAGTTCTTC.